This T cell receptor (beta chain) was documented in a study of T-cell memory formation after mild COVID-19. Study-level information: TCR clusters were largely donor specific.

V dropped 5 bases and J dropped 1 base, with 13 bases sitting between them. Germline CDR1 reads SGHTA; CDR2 reads FQGTGA. The CDR3 extends over 15 amino acids. The 5'RACE method, run with constant-segment primers, produced TCR alpha and TCR beta cDNA libraries (carrying sample barcodes and UMIs). TCRdb reprocessed the 5' RACE reads with MiXCR, giving one entry per CDR3 protein. The table shows around 110,000 distinct CDR3 sequences, with approximately 17% occurring only once. The origin of this receptor is an adult woman who had mild COVID-19 (a few samples of this study predate the infection). Cell type and time point are not known. The V gene is TRBV7-3, the J gene TRBJ2-3, with D unresolved. The sample was PBMCs or a T cell subset sorted from them (not recorded which). The CDR3 spells CASSPSTSGTDTQYF. Written as DNA, the CDR3 is TGTGCCAGCAGCCCGTCCACTTCCGGCACAGATACGCAGTATTTT.